This passage covers 20 T cell receptor beta chains from one sample sequenced in a study of blood T cell repertoires in COVID-19. The data were produced by immunoSEQ multiplex PCR, yet TCRdb's version contains in-frame clones alone and is incomplete. The repertoire holds 110,000 or so clones, with around 84% as singletons. Sequencing input: peripheral blood. All receptors derive from a man aged 40-55 years with acute or convalescent COVID-19.

The V call is TRBV24-1, the J call TRBJ1-5; 10 nucleotides match TRBD1. The CDR3 consists of 18 residues. Germline CDR1 is KGHDR and CDR2 is SFDVKD. V was clipped by 3 bases and J by 0 bases; unmatched bases: 7. CDR3 in DNA: TGTGCCACCAGTGATACCGGGACAGGGGAATTTAGCAATCAGCCCCAGCATTTT. Its translation is CATSDTGTGEFSNQPQHF.

This chain connects TRBV2 to TRBJ1-5; tentative D call: TRBD1 (6 bases). Germline CDR1 is SNHLY and CDR2 is FYNNEI. CDR3 size: 13 residues. V lost 6 bases, J lost 8 bases, and 14 bases lay in between. The CDR3 DNA is TGTGCCAGCAGCGCCAGGGGTTTTGAGCCCCAGCATTTT. It is translated as CASSARGFEPQHF.

In nucleotides, the CDR3 is TGTGCCAGCAGCTTCTCGTACGGGGACTACGAGCAGTACTTC. Translating gives CASSFSYGDYEQYF. This chain links TRBV5-5 with TRBJ2-7, with D perhaps TRBD2 (5 bases). Per the germline V gene, CDR1 is SGHKS and CDR2 is YYEKEE (reference sequence). This CDR3 is built from 14 residues. The germline V and J ends were trimmed by 2 bases and 3 bases, with 12 bases remaining between them.

The chain carries TRBV19 and TRBJ1-3; TRBD1 might be the D (6 bases). This CDR3 is built from 12 residues. V was pared by 4 bases and J by 8 bases, with 9 bases between. Per germline, CDR1 LNHDA and CDR2 SQIVND (reference sequence). CDR3 coding DNA: TGTGCCAGTAGTACAGGGGACGACACCATATATTTT. Its translation: CASSTGDDTIYF.

The chain joins TRBV6-2 or TRBV6-3 to TRBJ2-5; 9 bases map to TRBD1. CDR3 length: 16 amino acids. V was pared by 4 bases and J by 2 bases, with 8 bases of the junction left unmatched. Germline assignment: CDR1 MNHEY and CDR2 SVGEGT. CDR3 bases: TGTGCCAGCAGTTTTGGGACAGGGATTACTCAAGAGACCCAGTACTTC. This codes for CASSFGTGITQETQYF.

The chain employs TRBV7-2 and TRBJ2-7; 9 bases agree with TRBD2. Germline CDR1 reads SGHTA; CDR2 reads FQGNSA. CDR3 length equals 16 residues. Trimming took 0 bases from V and 2 from J; bases not matched to a gene: 5. CDR3 in amino acids: CASSLASSGATYEQYF. The CDR3 region has the DNA TGTGCCAGCAGCTTAGCGTCTAGCGGGGCCACCTACGAGCAGTACTTC.

As concerns this clone: A read error may account for a junction end that differs from germline. This chain uses TRBV19 with TRBJ2-2; 7 positions match TRBD1. CDR1 LNHDA and CDR2 SQIVND come from the germline V gene (reference sequence). The CDR3 runs to 14 residues. The CDR3 loop is CATIEQGNAGELFF. CDR3 nucleotide sequence: TGTGCCACTATAGAACAGGGGAACGCCGGGGAGCTGTTTTTT.

The chain links TRBV9 to TRBJ1-1, with a weak D call TRBD1 (6 bases). Deletions cut 4 bases from V and 0 bases from J, with 13 bases between. This CDR3 spans 15 amino acids. Germline-derived CDR1 and CDR2 are SGDLS and YYNGEE. In DNA form, the CDR3 reads TGTGCCAGCAGCCCCCAGGGGCAGTTGAACACTGAAGCTTTCTTT. As protein: CASSPQGQLNTEAFF. Looking up the rest from reference TRBV9 and TRBJ1-1 gives the full variable domain: DSGVTQTPKHLITATGQRVTLRCSPRSGDLSVYWYQQSLDQGLQFLIQYYNGEERAKGNILERFSAQQFPDLHSELNLSSLELGDSALYFCASSPQGQLNTEAFFGQGTRLTVV.

This rearrangement joins TRBV27 to TRBJ2-4, with D possibly TRBD2 on 7 matching bases. The CDR3 is 16 residues long. CDR1 MNHEY and CDR2 SMNVEV come from the germline V gene (reference sequence). V lost 3 bases to trimming and J lost 6 bases, with 18 bases between them. The CDR3 DNA sequence: TGTGCCAGCAGTTTTAGTCCTTACGGGGGGCTAAACATTCAGTACTTC. Translated: CASSFSPYGGLNIQYF.

The gene calls are TRBV7-3 and TRBJ1-1, with D perhaps matching TRBD1 (5 bases). Germline-derived CDR1 and CDR2 are SGHTA and FQGTGA. The V gene lost 5 bases and the J gene lost 1 base, with 11 bases spanning the gap. This CDR3 spans 14 amino acids. The CDR3 bases are TGTGCCAGCAGCGCGGGACTCCAGAACACTGAAGCTTTCTTT. Residues: CASSAGLQNTEAFF.

This clone appeared a single time. This rearrangement joins TRBV19 to TRBJ1-1, with TRBD1 identical over 7 bases. The V gene end was trimmed by 6 bases and the J gene end by 8 bases; junction bases not matched to a gene: 3. The CDR3 is made up of 11 amino acids. CDR1 is LNHDA, CDR2 SQIVND, per germline (reference sequence). The CDR3 loop is CASRGQSEAFF. The CDR3 DNA reads TGTGCCAGTAGGGGACAGTCCGAAGCTTTCTTT.

The chain combines TRBV4-1 with TRBJ1-5; 9 bases fit TRBD1. Germline CDR1 is MGHRA and CDR2 is YSYEKL. The CDR3 has 14 residues. The trim removed 2 bases at V and 6 bases at J, leaving 2 bases unmatched. DNA for the CDR3: TGCGCCAGCAGCCAATCGACAGGGGGTCAGCCCCAGCATTTT. Amino acid sequence: CASSQSTGGQPQHF.

V and J are TRBV5-1 and TRBJ2-3; the D is unclear. The CDR3 is 16 residues long. The V and J ends lost 2 bases and 6 bases respectively, with 19 bases between them. The germline CDR1 and CDR2 sequences are SGHRS and YFSETQ. The CDR3 nucleotides read TGCGCCAGCAGCTTAGCGCCGACTCCGCTCATTGATACGCAGTATTTT. The encoded protein is CASSLAPTPLIDTQYF.

The rearrangement joins TRBV12-5 to TRBJ2-3; maybe TRBD1 (6 bases). Looked up from germline, CDR1 is LGHNT and CDR2 is FRNRAP. V lost 1 base and J lost 4, with 12 bases in between. The CDR3 is made up of 15 amino acids. The CDR3 reads CASGLAEQGADTQYF. In DNA, the CDR3 is TGTGCTAGTGGTTTGGCGGAACAGGGAGCAGATACGCAGTATTTT.

The chain has TRBV5-4 and TRBJ1-2; 7 positions agree with TRBD1. The CDR3 is 14 residues long. The V and J ends lost 4 bases and 3 bases, in that order; junction bases with no gene match: 6. From germline, CDR1 is SGHNT and CDR2 YYREEE (reference sequence). The DNA for the CDR3 is TGTGCCAGCAGCATACGACAGGGCGACTATGGCTACACCTTC. It is translated as CASSIRQGDYGYTF.

The V gene is TRBV15, the J gene TRBJ1-2, with D hard to call. The CDR3 extends over 13 amino acids. V was pared by 5 bases and J by 5 bases, with 12 bases between. Germline V lookup: CDR1 LNHNV, CDR2 YYDKDF (reference sequence). For the CDR3, the DNA is TGTGCCACCAGCTCCCCACCCCAGTATGGCTACACCTTC. Amino acid sequence: CATSSPPQYGYTF.

V usage is TRBV3-1 (or the pseudogene TRBV3-2) and J usage is TRBJ2-7, with TRBD1 matching 10 bases. CDR1 LGHDT and CDR2 YNNKEL come from the germline V gene (reference sequence). The CDR3 sequence is 18 residues long. The V and J ends lost 3 bases and 7 bases, in that order; junction bases with no gene match: 18. The CDR3 DNA reads as TGTGCCAGCAGCCAGAGGTTTCATCGGGACAGGGGCCCCCTGGAGCAGTACTTC. It is translated as CASSQRFHRDRGPLEQYF.

The chain combines TRBV9 with TRBJ2-5, with D possibly TRBD2 on 6 matching bases. The V and J ends lost 0 bases and 4 bases respectively, with 13 bases between them. The germline V gene has CDR1 SGDLS and CDR2 YYNGEE. The CDR3 sequence is 15 residues long. CDR3 sequence: CASSVGLAFGETQYF. The CDR3 bases are TGTGCCAGCAGCGTAGGCCTAGCGTTCGGAGAGACCCAGTACTTC. The full variable domain, in which reference TRBV9 and TRBJ2-5 provide the parts outside the CDR3, is DSGVTQTPKHLITATGQRVTLRCSPRSGDLSVYWYQQSLDQGLQFLIQYYNGEERAKGNILERFSAQQFPDLHSELNLSSLELGDSALYFCASSVGLAFGETQYFGPGTRLLVL.

The V gene is TRBV7-3, the J gene TRBJ1-6; D might be TRBD1 (5 bases). The CDR3 extends over 12 amino acids. Germline lookup yields CDR1 SGHTA and CDR2 FQGTGA. Between the trimmed V and J ends, which lost 3 bases and 11 bases, there was a span of 8 bases. The CDR3 DNA sequence: TGTGCCAGCAGCTTCCAAGGGGCACCCCTCCACTTT. It yields the protein CASSFQGAPLHF.

This clone appeared a few times. V gene TRBV4-1 combines with J gene TRBJ1-6; possible D gene TRBD1, 6 bases. Per germline, CDR1 MGHRA and CDR2 YSYEKL. V was cut by 0 bases and J by 3 bases, with 9 bases left in between. The CDR3 has 16 residues. This CDR3 is CASSQDQDSYNSPLHF. The CDR3 DNA reads as TGCGCCAGCAGCCAAGACCAGGACAGCTATAATTCACCCCTCCACTTT.